A selection of T cell receptor beta chains follows, all from one sample in a study of cytomegalovirus exposure and HLA in healthy donors. TCRdb keeps only in-frame clones here, not all; method: immunoSEQ multiplex PCR. Among some 120,000 clones listed, 55% to 75% were seen once. What was sequenced was PBMCs. Receptors were obtained from a man in his thirties or forties in good health and CMV-seropositive. Each CDR3 is given with its conserved first and last residue. A D gene is named only where the DNA matches it firmly. Size is omitted from some rows. Given values are once, few, many or a class for expanded clones.

TRBV28	-	-	TRBJ1-5	TGTGCCAGCACCTCCTCCAATCAGCCCCAGCATTTT	CASTSSNQPQHF
TRBV19	-	TRBD2	TRBJ2-1	TGTGCCAGTAGGCGGGAGGGCCTTTCAGATGAGCAGTTCTTC	CASRREGLSDEQFF
TRBV18	-	TRBD2	TRBJ2-2	TGTGCCAGCTCACCAGGAAGAGCGGGAGGGCACACCGGGGAGCTGTTTTTT	CASSPGRAGGHTGELFF
TRBV4-3	-	TRBD2	TRBJ2-1	TGCGCCAGCAGCCAATATCACCGGGACTATCCCAATGAGCAGTTCTTC	CASSQYHRDYPNEQFF
TRBV7-7	-	TRBD1	TRBJ2-7	TGTGCTAGCAGTTCGGGACAGGGGAAAGAGCAGTACTTC	CASSSGQGKEQYF
TRBV28	few	TRBD2	TRBJ2-3	TGTGCCAGCAGTTTATGGTCTAGCGGACCCACAGATACGCAGTATTTT	CASSLWSSGPTDTQYF
TRBV10-3	few	TRBD2	TRBJ2-7	TGTGCCATCAGTGACCCGACTAGCGGGTACTACGAGCAGTACTTC	CAISDPTSGYYEQYF
TRBV5-8	-	-	TRBJ1-5	TGTGCCAGCAGGGGAGAATATAGCAATCAGCCCCAGCATTTT	CASRGEYSNQPQHF
TRBV7-7	-	TRBD2	TRBJ2-3	TGTGCTAGCAGCCCGGGACTAGCGAGGGCCGATACGCAGTATTTT	CASSPGLARADTQYF
TRBV10-3	-	-	TRBJ2-7	TGTGCCATCAGTGAGTCGCGGGCCTCTTACTACGAGCAGTACTTC	CAISESRASYYEQYF
TRBV28	-	-	TRBJ2-5	TGTGCCAGCTGGGGACATCTTCAAGAGACCCAGTACTTC	CASWGHLQETQYF
TRBV27	-	TRBD2	TRBJ2-2	TGTGCCAGCAGTACCAGACTAGCGGGGGGATGGGAGCTGTTTTTT	CASSTRLAGGWELFF
TRBV5-1	-	TRBD2	TRBJ2-5	TGCGCCAGCAGCTTGGCCCTAGCGGATCAAGAGACCCAGTACTTC	CASSLALADQETQYF
TRBV11-1	-	-	TRBJ2-1	TGTGCCAGCAGGGTAGCCGGTGAGCAGTTCTTC	CASRVAGEQFF
TRBV4-2	-	-	TRBJ2-7	TGTGCCAGCAGCCAGTATGCACAGAACCTGCTTCTCGAAACCTCGACCTACGAGCAGTACTTC	CASSQYAQNLLLETSTYEQYF
TRBV4-1	-	TRBD2	TRBJ2-7	TGCGCCAGCAGCCAAGATCGGGCCGGGAGGGCCGACGAGCAGTACTTC	CASSQDRAGRADEQYF
TRBV28	-	TRBD1	TRBJ2-5	TGTGCCAGCAGCCGTGGGACAGGGGATGTGGAGACCCAGTACTTC	CASSRGTGDVETQYF
TRBV4-3	-	TRBD1	TRBJ1-5	TGCGCCAGCAGCCAAGATACAGGGGCTCTAAATCAGCCCCAGCATTTT	CASSQDTGALNQPQHF
TRBV29-1	-	TRBD2	TRBJ2-1	TGCAGCGTCCGTAGCGGGGATACCTACAATGAGCAGTTCTTC	CSVRSGDTYNEQFF
TRBV9	-	TRBD2	TRBJ2-3	TGTGCCAGCAGCGTAACCCCTAGCGGGGACACAGATACGCAGTATTTT	CASSVTPSGDTDTQYF
TRBV19	-	TRBD2	TRBJ2-3	TGTGCCAGTACGTCCCTTAGCGGGAGTGATGCAGATACGCAGTATTTT	CASTSLSGSDADTQYF
TRBV5-1	-	-	TRBJ2-2	TGCGCCAGCAGCTTGGTGGCCCAGGGGAACGGGGAGCTGTTTTTT	CASSLVAQGNGELFF
TRBV9	once	TRBD2	TRBJ2-1	TGTGCCAGCAGCCCTGCCGTACTAGCGGGAGTTTCCCGTTCCTACAATGAGCAGTTCTTC	CASSPAVLAGVSRSYNEQFF
TRBV7-9	few	-	TRBJ1-5	TGTGCCAGCAGCCATGAGGTCGATCAGGGGCTCGATCAGCCCCAGCATTTT	CASSHEVDQGLDQPQHF
TRBV5-1	-	TRBD2	TRBJ2-5	TGCGCCAGCAGCCGGGAGGGGGTGGTAGAGACCCAGTACTTC	CASSREGVVETQYF
TRBV11-2	-	TRBD2	TRBJ2-4	TGTGCCAGCAGGACTAGCGGGAGGGCCCGGATCAACATTCAGTACTTC	CASRTSGRARINIQYF
TRBV6-4	few	-	TRBJ2-2	TGTGCCAGCAGTGAGAGCAACACCGGGGAGCTGTTTTTT	CASSESNTGELFF
TRBV7-6	-	TRBD1	TRBJ2-1	TGTGCCAGTGCAGATTGGGACAGAGTTTACAATGAGCAGTTCTTC	CASADWDRVYNEQFF
TRBV6-5	few	TRBD1	TRBJ2-2	TGTGCCAGCAGTACCGCGACAGGGTCCACCGGGGAGCTGTTTTTT	CASSTATGSTGELFF
TRBV5-1	once	-	TRBJ2-6	TGCGCCAGCACCCTCTTGGGGGGAGGTGGGGCCAACGTCCTGACTTTC	CASTLLGGGGANVLTF
TRBV29-1	-	TRBD2	TRBJ2-3	TGCAGCGTTGAAAGGAGACTAGCGGGCGGCACCCGGTATTTT	CSVERRLAGGTRYF
TRBV5-4	-	-	TRBJ1-2	TGTGCCAGCAGCCCCACCATCCGGAGGGCTAACTATGGCTACACCTTC	CASSPTIRRANYGYTF
TRBV6-5	-	TRBD1	TRBJ2-2	TGTGCCAGCAGTTACGGTTCAGGGGGCAACACCGGGGAGCTGTTTTTT	CASSYGSGGNTGELFF
TRBV6-1	-	-	TRBJ1-5	TGTGCCAGCAGATCGAAGCAGCAGGCGCATTTT	CASRSKQQAHF
TRBV2	-	TRBD2	TRBJ2-5	TGTGCCAGCAGTGTAGCGGGAGGTGAGGGGACCCAGTACTTC	CASSVAGGEGTQYF
TRBV10-3	-	TRBD1	TRBJ2-4	TGTGCCATCAGTGAGTCGGGGAGCGGACAGGGGGCGATACGAAACATTCAGTACTTC	CAISESGSGQGAIRNIQYF
TRBV18	-	-	TRBJ2-7	TGTGCCAGCTCATCAGGACAGACCTACGAGCAGTACTTC	CASSSGQTYEQYF
TRBV7-9	few	-	TRBJ1-3	TGTGCCAGCAGCCCCGCCGGTACAGGGTCAAACACCATATATTTT	CASSPAGTGSNTIYF
TRBV9	-	-	TRBJ2-3	TGTGCCAGCACCCGGGCTAGCGGCACAGATACGCAGTATTTT	CASTRASGTDTQYF
TRBV7-9	-	-	TRBJ2-2	TGTGCCAGCAGCTTAGTCGAAGCCGCCGGGGAGCTGTTTTTT	CASSLVEAAGELFF
TRBV7-9	once	TRBD2	TRBJ2-7	TGTTCCAGCAGCTTAAGGGCTGGCGGGAGGGGGAACGAGCAGTACTTC	CSSSLRAGGRGNEQYF
TRBV4-2	few	TRBD2	TRBJ2-1	TGTGCCAGCAGCCAGAGACTAGCGGGAGGATACAATGAGCAGTTCTTC	CASSQRLAGGYNEQFF
TRBV28	-	TRBD1	TRBJ2-1	TGTGCCAGCAGTACCGGGACAGAACCAATGAGACAGTTCTTC	CASSTGTEPMRQFF
TRBV7-6	-	TRBD2	TRBJ2-7	TGTGCCAGCAGCTCCGGACTAGCGGGCCGCGAGCAGTACTTC	CASSSGLAGREQYF
TRBV27	-	TRBD2	TRBJ2-3	TGTGCCAGCAGACGTACTAGCGGAAGTGGAAATACAGATACGCAGTATTTT	CASRRTSGSGNTDTQYF
TRBV28	few	TRBD1	TRBJ1-2	TGTGCCAGCAGCCTAGGGGGCGCGTATAACTATGGCTACACCTTC	CASSLGGAYNYGYTF
TRBV6-5	-	-	TRBJ1-5	TGTGCCAGCAGTTACAACAGATTTTTGGATCAGCCCCAGCATTTT	CASSYNRFLDQPQHF
TRBV28	-	-	TRBJ1-4	TGTGCCAGCAGTTCTCCCCGGGAGGACGATAATGAAAAACTGTTTTTT	CASSSPREDDNEKLFF
TRBV6-5	-	-	TRBJ1-1	TGTGCCAGCAATACAGGGATAAACACTGAAGCTTTCTTT	CASNTGINTEAFF
TRBV20-1	-	-	TRBJ2-7	TGCAGTGCCAGATACTACGAGCAGTACTTC	CSARYYEQYF
TRBV30	few	TRBD1	TRBJ2-3	TGTGCCTGGAGTGTACGAGGCAGGGGGCCAGATACGCAGTATTTT	CAWSVRGRGPDTQYF
TRBV7-3	-	-	TRBJ1-1	TGTGCCAGCAGCAACCCGGGACAGAACACTGAAGCTTTCTTT	CASSNPGQNTEAFF
TRBV4-3	-	-	TRBJ1-2	TGCGCCAGCAGCCAAGACTGGGGGGATGGCTACACCTTC	CASSQDWGDGYTF
TRBV19	-	TRBD2	TRBJ2-7	TGTGCCAGTAGTGAGGGGGGACTAGCGGGCCCCGAGCAGTACTTC	CASSEGGLAGPEQYF
TRBV11-2	once	-	TRBJ1-1	TGTGCCAGCAGCTTGGATGGGGGGTCGACTGAAGCTTTCTTT	CASSLDGGSTEAFF
TRBV29-1	few	-	TRBJ1-5	TGCAGCGTGGGCCAACGGGGGGCCTTGGAGGGGTTGCAGCCCCAGCATTTT	CSVGQRGALEGLQPQHF
TRBV6-5	few	-	TRBJ2-7	TGTGCCAGCAGGTCTCTAGCTCGCTACGAGCAGTACTTC	CASRSLARYEQYF
TRBV10-3	-	-	TRBJ1-1	TGTGCCATCAGTGACCGGGGGGACACTGAAGCTTTCTTT	CAISDRGDTEAFF
TRBV28	-	-	TRBJ2-7	TGTGCCAGCAGTTTCGGGTTAGACTACGAGCAGTACTTC	CASSFGLDYEQYF
TRBV14	-	-	TRBJ2-7	TGTGCCAGCAGCCACGGCAGGTCCCTCTACGAGCAGTACTTC	CASSHGRSLYEQYF